Listed here is a single T cell receptor beta chain. Its matching antigen is unknown. This record belongs to a study of shared clonotypes between healthy human individuals. Losses at the gene ends were 7 bases for V and 3 bases for J; bases not matched to a gene: 6. The CDR3 extends over 14 amino acids. Per germline, CDR1 SQVTM and CDR2 ANQGSEA. Study-level points and caveats: The study generally estimated greater richness for naive than memory subsets.

Assay: immunoSEQ multiplex PCR; the TCRdb copy retains only in-frame clones and omits some. This table has 2 million to 2.5 million clones, approximately 90% appearing once. The chain employs TRBV29-1 and TRBJ2-3, with 11 bases that match TRBD2. Sequenced sample: naive CD4+ T cells from PBMCs. Subset of the sample: CD45RA+ positively selected. The sequence was obtained from a young man in good health. Some clones in this sample may be carry-over from other donors' samples. In nucleotides, the CDR3 is TGCAGCGCGGATGGACTAGCGGGTACAGATACGCAGTATTTT. Its translation: CSADGLAGTDTQYF.